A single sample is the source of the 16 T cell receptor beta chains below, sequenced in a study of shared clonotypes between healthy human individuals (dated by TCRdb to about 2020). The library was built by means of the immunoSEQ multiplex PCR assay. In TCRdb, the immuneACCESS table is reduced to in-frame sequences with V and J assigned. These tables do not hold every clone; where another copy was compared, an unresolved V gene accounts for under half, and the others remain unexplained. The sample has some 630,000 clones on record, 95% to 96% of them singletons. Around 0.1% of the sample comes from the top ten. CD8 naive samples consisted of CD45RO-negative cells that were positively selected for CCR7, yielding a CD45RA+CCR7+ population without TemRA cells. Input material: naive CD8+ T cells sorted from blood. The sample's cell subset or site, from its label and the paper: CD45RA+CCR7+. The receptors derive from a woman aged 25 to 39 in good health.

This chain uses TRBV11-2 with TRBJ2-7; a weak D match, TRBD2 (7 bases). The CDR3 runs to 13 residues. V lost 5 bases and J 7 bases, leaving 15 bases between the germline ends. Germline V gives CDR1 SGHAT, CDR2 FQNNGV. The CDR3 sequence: CASSLPGGREQYF. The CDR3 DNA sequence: TGTGCCAGCAGCCTGCCCGGGGGGCGAGAGCAGTACTTC. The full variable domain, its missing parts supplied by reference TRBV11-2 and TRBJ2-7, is EAGVAQSPRYKIIEKRQSVAFWCNPISGHATLYWYQQILGQGPKLLIQFQNNGVVDDSQLPKDRFSAERLKGVDSTLKIQPAKLEDSAVYLCASSLPGGREQYFGPGTRLTVT.

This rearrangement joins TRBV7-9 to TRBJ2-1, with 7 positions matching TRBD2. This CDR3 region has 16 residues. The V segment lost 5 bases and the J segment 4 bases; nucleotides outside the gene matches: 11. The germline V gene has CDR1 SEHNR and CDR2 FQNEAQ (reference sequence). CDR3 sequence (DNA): TGTGCCAGCAGCCCCGCCGGCGGGAGTAGATACAATGAGCAGTTCTTC. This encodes CASSPAGGSRYNEQFF.

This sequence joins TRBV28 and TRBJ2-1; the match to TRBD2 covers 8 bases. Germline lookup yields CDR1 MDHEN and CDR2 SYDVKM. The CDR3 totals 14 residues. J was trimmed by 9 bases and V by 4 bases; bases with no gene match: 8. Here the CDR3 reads CASSSSGSLAEQFF. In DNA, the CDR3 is TGTGCCAGCAGTTCGAGCGGGAGTTTAGCTGAGCAGTTCTTC.

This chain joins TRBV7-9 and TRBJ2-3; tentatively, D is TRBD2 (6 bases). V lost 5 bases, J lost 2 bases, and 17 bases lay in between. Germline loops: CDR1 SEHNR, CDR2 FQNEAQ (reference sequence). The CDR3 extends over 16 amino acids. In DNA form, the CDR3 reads TGTGCCAGCAGCCCACGGATGGGAGGTACCACAGATACGCAGTATTTT. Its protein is CASSPRMGGTTDTQYF.

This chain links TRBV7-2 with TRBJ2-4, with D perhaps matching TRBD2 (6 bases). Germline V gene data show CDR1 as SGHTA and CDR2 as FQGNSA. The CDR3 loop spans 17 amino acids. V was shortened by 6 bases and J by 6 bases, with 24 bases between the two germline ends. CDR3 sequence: CASRQPLQEGSRNIQYF. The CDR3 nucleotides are TGTGCCAGCAGACAACCTCTCCAGGAGGGGTCGCGAAACATTCAGTACTTC.

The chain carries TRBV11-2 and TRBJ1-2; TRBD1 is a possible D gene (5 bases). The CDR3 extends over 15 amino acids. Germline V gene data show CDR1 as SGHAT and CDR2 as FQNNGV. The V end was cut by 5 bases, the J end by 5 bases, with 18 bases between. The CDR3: CASSGWDGKEYGYTF. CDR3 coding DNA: TGTGCCAGCAGCGGGTGGGACGGAAAAGAATATGGCTACACCTTC.

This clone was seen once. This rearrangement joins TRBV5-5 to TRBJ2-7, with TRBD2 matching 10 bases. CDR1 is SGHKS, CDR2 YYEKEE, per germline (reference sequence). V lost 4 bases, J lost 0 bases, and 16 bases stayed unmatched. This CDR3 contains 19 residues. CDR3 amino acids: CASSPRGGGLADASYEQYF. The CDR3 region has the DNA TGTGCCAGCAGCCCGAGAGGGGGTGGACTAGCGGACGCCTCCTACGAGCAGTACTTC.

The CDR3 loop reads CASSWDMGAYEQYF. The CDR3 DNA is TGCGCCAGCAGCTGGGACATGGGAGCCTACGAGCAGTACTTC. V and J are TRBV5-1 and TRBJ2-7, with a possible D match to TRBD1 (6 bases). In germline, CDR1 is SGHRS, CDR2 YFSETQ. Trimming stripped 3 bases from V and 2 bases from J, with 12 bases between. The CDR3 is 14 residues long.

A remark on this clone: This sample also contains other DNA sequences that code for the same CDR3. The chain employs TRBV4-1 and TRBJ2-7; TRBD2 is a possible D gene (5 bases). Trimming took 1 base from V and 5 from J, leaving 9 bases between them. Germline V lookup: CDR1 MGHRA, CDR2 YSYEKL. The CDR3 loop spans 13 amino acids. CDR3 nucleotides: TGCGCCAGCAGCCAAGTCGGGAACGACGAGCAGTACTTC. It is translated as CASSQVGNDEQYF.

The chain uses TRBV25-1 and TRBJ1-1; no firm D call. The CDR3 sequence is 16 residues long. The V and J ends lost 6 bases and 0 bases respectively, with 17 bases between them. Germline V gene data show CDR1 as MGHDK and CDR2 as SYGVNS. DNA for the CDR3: TGTGCCAGCAGCGACGGTCTGTACCAAATGAACACTGAAGCTTTCTTT. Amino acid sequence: CASSDGLYQMNTEAFF.

CDR3 amino acids: CASSLYPTNYGYTF. The CDR3, as DNA: TGTGCCAGCAGTTTATATCCCACTAACTATGGCTACACCTTC. The chain has TRBV28 and TRBJ1-2; no definite D call. Per germline, CDR1 MDHEN and CDR2 SYDVKM. CDR3 length: 14 amino acids. The ends were cut back, 1 base at V and 0 bases at J, with 6 bases in the middle.

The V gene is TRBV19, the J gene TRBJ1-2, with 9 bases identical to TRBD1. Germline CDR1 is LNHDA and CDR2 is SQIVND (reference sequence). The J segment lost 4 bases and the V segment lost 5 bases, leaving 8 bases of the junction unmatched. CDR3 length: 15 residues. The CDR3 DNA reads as TGTGCCAGTAGTCCGGGACAGGGACTTGTCTATGGCTACACCTTC. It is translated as CASSPGQGLVYGYTF.

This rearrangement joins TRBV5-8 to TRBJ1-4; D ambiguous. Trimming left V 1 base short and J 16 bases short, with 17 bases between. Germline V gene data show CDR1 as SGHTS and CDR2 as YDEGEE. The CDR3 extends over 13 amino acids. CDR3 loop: CASSLLRAERPFF. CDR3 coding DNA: TGTGCCAGCAGCTTGCTCCGGGCCGAACGGCCGTTTTTT.

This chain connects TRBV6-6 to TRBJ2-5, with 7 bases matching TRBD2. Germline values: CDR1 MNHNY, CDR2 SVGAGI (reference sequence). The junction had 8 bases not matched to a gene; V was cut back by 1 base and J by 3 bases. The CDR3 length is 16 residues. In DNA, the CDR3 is TGTGCCAGCAGTTACTTAAATAGCGGGCCGGAAGAGACCCAGTACTTC. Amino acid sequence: CASSYLNSGPEETQYF.

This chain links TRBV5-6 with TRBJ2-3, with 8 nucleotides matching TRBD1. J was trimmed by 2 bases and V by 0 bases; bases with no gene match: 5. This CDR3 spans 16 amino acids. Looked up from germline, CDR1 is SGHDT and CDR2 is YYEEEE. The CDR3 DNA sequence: TGTGCCAGCAGCTTGGCCGTGGACAGGGACACAGATACGCAGTATTTT. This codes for CASSLAVDRDTDTQYF.

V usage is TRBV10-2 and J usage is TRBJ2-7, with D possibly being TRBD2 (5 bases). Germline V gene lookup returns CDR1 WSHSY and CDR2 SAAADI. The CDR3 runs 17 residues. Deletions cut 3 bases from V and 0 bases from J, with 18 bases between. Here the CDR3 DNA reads TGCGCCAGCAGTGACCGAGGGCCCATCTTAGGCTCCTACGAGCAGTACTTC. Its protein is CASSDRGPILGSYEQYF.